The T cell receptor (beta chain) described here comes from a study of breast tumors, draining lymph nodes, adjacent tissues. The count of this clonotype is one. What it recognizes is unknown. TCRdb called the multiplex PCR reads again in MiXCR, with one record for every CDR3 protein. The table lists some 150,000 distinct CDR3 sequences, 20% to 25% of them singletons, with around 2.7% in the top ten. Study-wide points: The lymph node origin of tumor T cells was framed as consistent with a hypothesis, not demonstrated. Findings are consistent with lymph node origin and intratumoral expansion of most tumor T cells. Tumors had less TCR diversity than lymph nodes, more than nontumor tissue.

Breast cancer patients provided tissue from their axillary draining lymph nodes. The sequence was collected from a female donor with breast cancer. Some clones in this sample may be carry-over from other donors' samples. The material sequenced was axillary lymph node tissue.

DNA for the CDR3: TGCGCCAGCAGTGGAGGGGGGCCCGGGGAGACCCAGTACTTC. Its translation is CASSGGGPGETQYF. The genes are TRBV5-1 and TRBJ2-5; the D call may be TRBD1 or TRBD2 (6 bases each). There are 14 residues in the CDR3. The germline V and J ends were trimmed by 5 bases and 5 bases, with 16 bases remaining between them. Germline V CDR1 and CDR2: SGHRS, YFSETQ.